This entry lists 22 T cell receptor beta chains sequenced from one sample in a study of T cell responses to AZD1222 COVID-19 vaccine. This table comes from immunoSEQ multiplex PCR, and its TCRdb copy is limited to in-frame clones, with some not included. The table shows 180,000 or so clones, with 91% occurring only once. The material sequenced was peripheral blood, taken 28 days after the second AZD1222 dose. The receptor source for this set is an adult who received the AZD1222 COVID-19 vaccine.

This rearrangement joins TRBV6-5 to TRBJ2-1; 7 bases agree with TRBD1. The V and J ends lost 3 bases and 9 bases, in that order; junction bases with no gene match: 5. The CDR3 length is 13 residues. Germline V lookup: CDR1 MNHEY, CDR2 SVGAGI. The CDR3 spells CASSYSGGVEQFF. Written as DNA, the CDR3 is TGTGCCAGCAGTTATTCAGGGGGTGTTGAGCAGTTCTTC.

The genes are TRBV9 and TRBJ1-3; D perhaps matches TRBD1 (5 bases). There are 15 residues in the CDR3. V lost 6 bases and J lost 0, with 13 bases in between. CDR1 is SGDLS and CDR2 is YYNGEE in the germline V gene. As DNA, the CDR3 is TGTGCCAGCACCGCAGGGACTCACTCTGGAAACACCATATATTTT. Protein: CASTAGTHSGNTIYF.

The chain links TRBV12-3 or TRBV12-4 to TRBJ1-1; perhaps TRBD1 as D (6 bases). V lost 11 bases and J lost 2, with 15 bases in between. This CDR3 has 13 amino acids. The CDR3, as DNA: TGTGCCTTGCGTCGGGGGCCCAACACTGAAGCTTTCTTT. It encodes CALRRGPNTEAFF.

This clone was seen a few times. The gene calls are TRBV10-1 and TRBJ2-3, with 12 bases lining up with TRBD2. Germline CDR1 and CDR2: WNHNN and SYGVQD (reference sequence). The CDR3 has 18 residues. V lost 3 bases and J lost 0; bases outside the gene matches: 7. The CDR3 bases are TGCGCCAGCAGTGAACTAGCGGGGGGAAATCCTAGCACAGATACGCAGTATTTT. Its translation: CASSELAGGNPSTDTQYF.

The gene calls are TRBV11-2 and TRBJ1-3; D gene uncertain. Germline lookup yields CDR1 SGHAT and CDR2 FQNNGV. This CDR3 contains 13 residues. V was clipped by 5 bases and J by 3 bases, with 8 bases between them. CDR3 residues: CASSRFGGNTIYF. In DNA, the CDR3 is TGTGCCAGCAGCCGATTCGGTGGAAACACCATATATTTT.

The J gene is TRBJ2-2, the V gene TRBV7-6; TRBD2 might be the D (8 bases). CDR1 SGHVS and CDR2 FNYEAQ come from the germline V gene. This CDR3 is 18 amino acids long. V was clipped by 3 bases and J by 3 bases, with 20 bases between them. DNA of the CDR3: TGTGCCAGCAGCTTCGCGGGACAGACTAGCGCCGACACCGGGGAGCTGTTTTTT. It specifies CASSFAGQTSADTGELFF.

The chain couples TRBV19 to TRBJ1-1; 7 nucleotides match TRBD1. The CDR3 runs 14 residues. The germline V gene has CDR1 LNHDA and CDR2 SQIVND (reference sequence). V gave up 4 bases and J gave up 7 bases; unmatched junction bases: 9. CDR3 region: CASSTHRGASEAFF. The DNA for the CDR3 is TGTGCCAGTAGTACTCACAGGGGCGCAAGTGAAGCTTTCTTT. The full variable domain, its missing parts supplied by reference TRBV19 and TRBJ1-1, is DGGITQSPKYLFRKEGQNVTLSCEQNLNHDAMYWYRQDPGQGLRLIYYSQIVNDFQKGDIAEGYSVSREKKESFPLTVTSAQKNPTAFYLCASSTHRGASEAFFGQGTRLTVV.

J is TRBJ2-3 and V is TRBV5-1; the D gene could be TRBD1 or TRBD2 (5 bases each). The CDR3 runs to 14 residues. V lost 0 bases and J lost 2, with 7 bases in between. CDR1 and CDR2 from the germline V gene are SGHRS and YFSETQ. CDR3 DNA: TGCGCCAGCAGCTTGGGGGACCACACAGATACGCAGTATTTT. Translation: CASSLGDHTDTQYF.

This clone was seen a single time. V and J are TRBV28 and TRBJ2-6, with 8 bases identical to TRBD2. V lost 5 bases, J lost 11 bases, and 11 bases stayed unmatched. The length of the CDR3 is 15 residues. Germline V gives CDR1 MDHEN, CDR2 SYDVKM. The CDR3 nucleotides are TGTGCCAGCAGTCCCCGGGAGGGGCTAGAGTACGTCCTGACTTTC. Its protein is CASSPREGLEYVLTF.

J is TRBJ2-3 and V is TRBV27; D is possibly TRBD1 (5 bases). Germline values: CDR1 MNHEY, CDR2 SMNVEV (reference sequence). The V and J ends lost 0 bases and 2 bases respectively, with 12 bases between them. The CDR3 loop spans 16 amino acids. CDR3 nucleotide sequence: TGTGCCAGCAGTTTATCGGCGGTGACAGCCACAGATACGCAGTATTTT. This gives the protein CASSLSAVTATDTQYF.

The chain recombines TRBV9 with TRBJ1-5; perhaps TRBD1 as D (5 bases). Between the trimmed V and J ends, which lost 0 bases and 4 bases, there was a span of 11 bases. CDR1 and CDR2 (germline): SGDLS, YYNGEE. CDR3 size: 15 residues. CDR3 sequence reads: CASSVGPGGNQPQHF. For the CDR3, the DNA is TGTGCCAGCAGCGTAGGTCCCGGGGGGAATCAGCCCCAGCATTTT. Full variable domain (rest looked up from reference TRBV9 and TRBJ1-5): DSGVTQTPKHLITATGQRVTLRCSPRSGDLSVYWYQQSLDQGLQFLIQYYNGEERAKGNILERFSAQQFPDLHSELNLSSLELGDSALYFCASSVGPGGNQPQHFGDGTRLSIL.

This sequence joins TRBV5-8 and TRBJ2-7; D is unclear. Per the germline V gene, CDR1 is SGHTS and CDR2 is YDEGEE. The CDR3 length is 15 residues. The germline V and J ends were trimmed by 1 base and 5 bases, with 16 bases remaining between them. The CDR3 nucleotides read TGTGCCAGCAGCTTGTTGGTTCAGCGTAGGGACGAGCAGTACTTC. The encoded protein is CASSLLVQRRDEQYF.

The rearrangement links TRBV5-1 to TRBJ2-2; D is unresolved. This CDR3 contains 16 residues. The V gene's germline CDR1 is SGHRS and CDR2 YFSETQ. Trimming removed 5 bases at V and 1 base at J, with 15 bases between. CDR3 in amino acids: CASSYSPFRNTGELFF. Written as DNA, the CDR3 is TGCGCCAGCAGTTATTCGCCCTTCCGGAACACCGGGGAGCTGTTTTTT.

This clone was counted a single time. This chain uses TRBV4-3 with TRBJ2-3; possible D gene TRBD1, 6 bases. This CDR3 is 16 amino acids long. CDR1 is LGHNA and CDR2 is YSLEER in the germline V gene. Trimming cost V 1 base and J 4 bases, with 15 bases left between them. The CDR3 DNA sequence: TGCGCCAGCAGCCAAGTTTTCAGGGGCCCCTCAGATACGCAGTATTTT. Translated: CASSQVFRGPSDTQYF.

The chain links TRBV18 to TRBJ1-4; possible D gene TRBD1, 5 bases. Germline values: CDR1 KGHSH, CDR2 LQKENI. The length of the CDR3 is 14 residues. Deletions cut 3 bases from V and 10 bases from J, with 15 bases between. CDR3 bases: TGTGCCAGCTCACCTGGGACCCGGGGAGGAAAACTGTTTTTT. It codes for CASSPGTRGGKLFF.

Worth noting for this clone: This specimen includes other DNA sequences encoding the same CDR3. The chain carries TRBV5-1 and TRBJ2-1; TRBD2 matches 11 bases. Trimming removed 3 bases from V and 4 bases from J; junction bases left unmatched: 3. The CDR3 is made up of 15 amino acids. Germline V gene lookup returns CDR1 SGHRS and CDR2 YFSETQ. CDR3 in amino acids: CASSSGTSGYNEQFF. CDR3 DNA sequence: TGCGCCAGCAGCTCCGGGACTAGCGGATACAATGAGCAGTTCTTC.

V and J are TRBV6-2 or TRBV6-3 and TRBJ2-7; 7 nucleotides match TRBD2. The CDR3 covers 14 residues. After removal of 1 base from V and 2 bases from J, the junction contained 2 bases not matched to a gene. In germline, CDR1 is MNHEY, CDR2 SVGEGT. CDR3 sequence: CASSYWAGAYEQYF. The CDR3 DNA follows: TGTGCCAGCAGTTACTGGGCGGGAGCCTACGAGCAGTACTTC.

This chain uses TRBV3-1 (or the pseudogene TRBV3-2) with TRBJ2-1; 8 nucleotides align to TRBD2. The CDR3 spans 12 residues. With 4 bases clipped from V and 9 bases from J, the junction kept 2 bases outside the gene matches. The germline CDR1 and CDR2 sequences are LGHDT and YNNKEL (reference sequence). In DNA form, the CDR3 reads TGTGCCAGCAGCCTCCTAGCGGGTGAGCAGTTCTTC. The encoded protein is CASSLLAGEQFF.

The genes are TRBV6-5 and TRBJ1-1; possibly TRBD1 for D (6 bases). Germline CDR1 is MNHEY and CDR2 is SVGAGI. V lost 2 bases and J lost 5, with 15 bases in between. The CDR3 spans 15 residues. This CDR3 reads CASSYGSARGTEAFF. Written as DNA, the CDR3 is TGTGCCAGCAGTTACGGGTCGGCCAGGGGTACTGAAGCTTTCTTT.

This chain uses TRBV18 with TRBJ1-4; D is perhaps TRBD1 (5 bases). Germline V gives CDR1 KGHSH, CDR2 LQKENI. This CDR3 has 15 amino acids. With 2 bases removed from V and 5 bases from J, the gap between germline ends came to 12 bases. The CDR3 DNA follows: TGTGCCAGCTCACCAGGGGACGGTGGGAATGAAAAACTGTTTTTT. This gives the protein CASSPGDGGNEKLFF.

About this clone: Other nucleotide sequences from this sample produce the same CDR3. The chain has TRBV18 and TRBJ1-5; perhaps TRBD1 as D (5 bases). Trimming cost V 2 bases and J 2 bases, with 7 bases left between them. Germline CDR1 reads KGHSH; CDR2 reads LQKENI. The CDR3 length is 14 residues. The CDR3 bases are TGTGCCAGCTCACCAGGGGCTGGCAATCAGCCCCAGCATTTT. Protein product: CASSPGAGNQPQHF. Looking up the rest from reference TRBV18 and TRBJ1-5 gives the full variable domain: NAGVMQNPRHLVRRRGQEARLRCSPMKGHSHVYWYRQLPEEGLKFMVYLQKENIIDESGMPKERFSAEFPKEGPSILRIQQVVRGDSAAYFCASSPGAGNQPQHFGDGTRLSIL.

The chain is built from TRBV5-1 and TRBJ2-3; no clear D. The CDR3 sequence is 17 residues long. Per germline, CDR1 SGHRS and CDR2 YFSETQ. Trimming left V 0 bases short and J 0 bases short, with 14 bases between. CDR3 DNA: TGCGCCAGCAGCTTGGCCCATCGAGGCCAGAGCACAGATACGCAGTATTTT. Protein: CASSLAHRGQSTDTQYF.